The 8 T cell receptor beta chains in this list originate from one sample, sequenced in a study of blood T cells in healthy people across ages (dated by TCRdb to the mid-2010s). Receptor libraries were prepared by 5' RACE. Sequenced using an Illumina HiSeq 2500. A second PCR of about 7 to 12 cycles was run with a J-beta primer mix and a sample-barcoded 5' primer. Clones were called with MiXCR by TCRdb after fastp trimmed the public reads at Q25, and only in-frame beta chains were retained. Every CDR3 protein is listed once, alongside the most common genes and DNA of its rows. This sample has roughly 1,500,000 distinct CDR3 sequences in its table, and about 35% of those were observed once. The top ten clones comprise 11% of the sample. Sequencing input: blood. The receptor set was obtained from a woman in her twenties or thirties in good health.

J is TRBJ2-2 and V is TRBV4-2, with 10 bases that match TRBD1. J was trimmed by 5 bases and V by 4 bases; bases with no gene match: 7. The CDR3 runs 16 residues. Per the germline V gene, CDR1 is LGHNA and CDR2 is YNFKEQ. The CDR3 nucleotides read TGTGCCAGCAGCCGACGGGACAGGGGTCGAACCGGGGAGCTGTTTTTT. As protein: CASSRRDRGRTGELFF.

The V call is TRBV7-9, the J call TRBJ1-4; D gene ambiguous. This CDR3 comprises 13 residues. V shed 7 bases and J shed 6 bases, with 12 bases lying between them. Germline values: CDR1 SEHNR, CDR2 FQNEAQ (reference sequence). The CDR3 is CASTTPRDEKLFF. In DNA form, the CDR3 reads TGTGCCAGCACCACCCCTAGGGATGAAAAACTGTTTTTT.

This chain joins TRBV6-1 and TRBJ2-5; no clear D. Trimming took off 2 bases at V and 5 bases at J, with 18 bases between the two ends. CDR1 and CDR2 from the germline V gene are MNHNS and SASEGT. The CDR3 spans 16 residues. CDR3 nucleotide sequence: TGTGCCAGCAGTGAAAACACACGAGATTTCGGTGAGACCCAGTACTTC. Translation gives CASSENTRDFGETQYF.

This clonotype was counted between two and nine times. V gene TRBV5-1 combines with J gene TRBJ1-2; a possible D gene is TRBD1 (6 bases). CDR3 length: 16 residues. The germline V gene has CDR1 SGHRS and CDR2 YFSETQ. Trimming removed 3 bases from V and 6 bases from J, with 21 bases in between. DNA for the CDR3: TGCGCCAGCAGCTCCTACAGGGTAGATACGAGAGATGGCTACACCTTC. This sequence encodes CASSSYRVDTRDGYTF.

This clonotype was recorded many times. This sequence joins TRBV20-1 and TRBJ1-2, with 8 bases lining up with TRBD1. CDR1 DFQATT and CDR2 SNEGSKA come from the germline V gene (reference sequence). The CDR3 covers 12 residues. CDR3 in amino acids: CSAIQGDYGYTF. The DNA of the CDR3 is TGCAGCGCCATACAGGGGGACTATGGCTACACCTTC.

This clonotype has a handful of counts. The genes are TRBV30 and TRBJ2-5; 12 nucleotides agree with TRBD1. This CDR3 is built from 15 residues. Germline V gene data show CDR1 as GTSNPN and CDR2 as SVGIG (reference sequence). V gave up 4 bases and J gave up 11 bases; unmatched junction bases: 14. The CDR3 here is CAWTAPGQGAMEQYF. The CDR3, as DNA: TGTGCCTGGACGGCCCCGGGACAGGGGGCAATGGAGCAGTACTTC. Looking up the rest from reference TRBV30 and TRBJ2-5 gives the full variable domain: SQTIHQWPATLVQPVGSPLSLECTVEGTSNPNLYWYRQAAGRGLQLLFYSVGIGQISSEVPQNLSASRPQDRQFILSSKKLLLSDSGFYLCAWTAPGQGAMEQYFGPGTRLLVL.

This clonotype was seen a few times. This sequence joins TRBV2 and TRBJ2-5; 12 nucleotides match TRBD2. V was pared by 3 bases and J by 4 bases, with 6 bases of the junction left unmatched. Germline lookup yields CDR1 SNHLY and CDR2 FYNNEI. The CDR3 spans 16 residues. Written as DNA, the CDR3 is TGTGCCAGCAGTGACGCTAGCGGGAGGGCCAGAGAGACCCAGTACTTC. It specifies CASSDASGRARETQYF.

The chain couples TRBV5-1 to TRBJ2-3; D is possibly TRBD1 (6 bases). CDR1 and CDR2 from the germline V gene are SGHRS and YFSETQ. The CDR3 sequence is 15 residues long. Trimming took off 3 bases at V and 3 bases at J, with 14 bases between the two ends. This CDR3 is CASSCRGGRTDTQYF. For the CDR3, the DNA is TGCGCCAGCAGCTGCCGTGGGGGCAGGACAGATACGCAGTATTTT.